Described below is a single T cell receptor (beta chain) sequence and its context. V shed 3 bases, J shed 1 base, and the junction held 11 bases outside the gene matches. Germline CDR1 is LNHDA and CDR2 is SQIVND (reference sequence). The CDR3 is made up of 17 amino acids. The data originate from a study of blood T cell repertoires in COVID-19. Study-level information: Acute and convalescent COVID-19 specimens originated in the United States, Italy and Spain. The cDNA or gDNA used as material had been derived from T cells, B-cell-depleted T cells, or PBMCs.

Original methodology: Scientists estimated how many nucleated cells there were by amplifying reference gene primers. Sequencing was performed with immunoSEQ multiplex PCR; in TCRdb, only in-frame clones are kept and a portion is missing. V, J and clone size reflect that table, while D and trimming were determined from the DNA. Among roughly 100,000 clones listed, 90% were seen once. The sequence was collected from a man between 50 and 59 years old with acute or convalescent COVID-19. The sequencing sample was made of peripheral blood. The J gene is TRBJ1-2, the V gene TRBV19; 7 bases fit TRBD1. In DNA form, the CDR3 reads TGTGCCAGTAGTATCCTCGTCTTAACAGGGGTTAACTATGGCTACACCTTC. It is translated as CASSILVLTGVNYGYTF.